The rows below give T cell receptor beta chains drawn from one sample of a study of T-cell memory formation after mild COVID-19. Each CDR3 protein gets one entry after TCRdb re-called the 5' RACE reads with MiXCR. The profile shows just over 300,000 distinct CDR3 sequences, 15% to 20% of them singletons. Specimen: PBMCs or a T cell subset sorted from them (not recorded which). These receptors all stem from a man aged 18 to 35 who had mild COVID-19 (a few samples of this study predate the infection). Cell type and time point are not known. CDR3s include the opening cysteine and the closing phenylalanine or tryptophan. D genes are given only for firm matches. Part of the rows lack a size; the others show once, few, many or a class for expanded clones.

j_call | v_call | d_call | clone_size | cdr3_aa | cdr3_nt
TRBJ1-4 | TRBV4-3 | TRBD1 | once | CASSQGTGHNEKLFF | TGCGCCAGCAGCCAAGGGACAGGGCATAATGAAAAACTGTTTTTT
TRBJ2-3 | TRBV20-1 | TRBD2 | . | CSAPGTSGDTQYF | TGCAGTGCTCCCGGGACTAGCGGAGATACGCAGTATTTT
TRBJ1-5 | TRBV7-9 | . | many | CASSPGNQPQHF | TGTGCCAGCAGCCCCGGGAACCAGCCCCAGCATTTT
TRBJ2-4 | TRBV18 | TRBD1 | . | CASSGTGLKDIQYF | TGTGCCAGCTCGGGGACAGGGTTAAAGGACATTCAGTACTTC
TRBJ1-2 | TRBV3-1 | . | . | CASSQGSGGYTF | TGTGCCAGCAGCCAGGGAAGTGGTGGCTACACCTTC
TRBJ1-5 | TRBV12-3/TRBV12-4 | TRBD1 | few | CASSFRDSSNQPQHF | TGTGCCAGCAGTTTCAGGGACAGTAGCAATCAGCCCCAGCATTTT
TRBJ2-1 | TRBV12-3/TRBV12-4 | . | few | CASSLRTPERIF | TGTGCCAGCAGTTTAAGGACGCCAGAAAGAATCTTC
TRBJ1-1 | TRBV18 | . | few | CASSPVNGNTEAFF | TGTGCCAGCTCACCCGTAAACGGGAACACTGAAGCTTTCTTT
TRBJ2-1 | TRBV9 | . | many | CASSGGAPGAYNEQFF | TGTGCCAGCAGCGGAGGGGCTCCTGGGGCTTACAATGAGCAGTTCTTC
TRBJ2-3 | TRBV5-8 | TRBD2 | . | CASSQGLAGETDTQYF | TGTGCCAGCAGCCAAGGACTAGCGGGGGAAACAGATACGCAGTATTTT
TRBJ2-5 | TRBV5-1 | TRBD1 | . | CASSSTGGAIIQYF | TGCGCCAGCAGCTCTACAGGGGGCGCGATAATCCAGTACTTC
TRBJ1-5 | TRBV5-1 | . | many | CASSLGFGGGNQPQHF | TGCGCCAGCAGCTTAGGGTTTGGTGGGGGTAATCAGCCCCAGCATTTT
TRBJ2-6 | TRBV7-6 | . | . | CASSSLGQRNSGANVLTF | TGTGCCAGCAGCAGCCTCGGACAGCGAAACTCTGGGGCCAACGTCCTGACTTTC
TRBJ1-1 | TRBV4-1 | TRBD1 | once | CASHLTGGVYSNTEAFF | TGCGCCAGCCACCTAACAGGGGGCGTCTATTCCAACACTGAAGCTTTCTTT
TRBJ2-2 | TRBV9 | . | few | CASSALVRANTGELFF | TGTGCCAGCAGCGCCCTAGTCCGAGCGAACACCGGGGAGCTGTTTTTT
TRBJ2-3 | TRBV12-3/TRBV12-4 | . | . | CASRRTPKYTDTQYF | TGTGCCAGCAGGAGGACGCCGAAGTACACAGATACGCAGTATTTT
TRBJ1-2 | TRBV4-2 | . | few | CASSQDSIGQYYGYTF | TGTGCCAGCAGCCAAGATTCAATCGGACAGTATTATGGCTACACCTTC
TRBJ1-3 | TRBV29-1 | . | few | CSVTAGNTIYF | TGCAGCGTAACAGCTGGAAACACCATATATTTT
TRBJ2-2 | TRBV7-8 | TRBD1 | many | CASSRQGNTGELFF | TGTGCCAGCAGTCGACAGGGGAACACCGGGGAGCTGTTTTTT
TRBJ1-5 | TRBV19 | . | few | CASNLRGRNQPQHF | TGTGCCAGTAACCTAAGGGGACGCAATCAGCCCCAGCATTTT
TRBJ1-1 | TRBV7-2 | . | . | CASSFGVTEAFF | TGTGCCAGCAGCTTTGGGGTCACTGAAGCTTTCTTT
TRBJ2-7 | TRBV15 | . | few | CATSSGAPYEQYF | TGTGCCACCAGCAGCGGGGCCCCCTACGAGCAGTACTTC
TRBJ1-1 | TRBV10-2 | TRBD1 | . | CASTFDRDTEAFF | TGCGCCAGCACTTTCGACAGGGACACTGAAGCTTTCTTT
TRBJ2-5 | TRBV7-3 | TRBD1 | . | CASASPGQEETQYF | TGTGCCAGCGCCAGTCCGGGACAGGAAGAGACCCAGTACTTC
TRBJ2-1 | TRBV6-5 | TRBD1 | few | CASSGQGRNEQFF | TGTGCCAGCAGCGGACAGGGCCGGAATGAGCAGTTCTTC
TRBJ1-1 | TRBV2 | . | few | CATQITGTEAFF | TGTGCCACCCAGATTACGGGGACTGAAGCTTTCTTT
TRBJ2-1 | TRBV7-2 | TRBD1 | . | CASSLGPEQGAQHEQFF | TGTGCCAGCAGCTTAGGGCCCGAACAGGGGGCACAACATGAGCAGTTCTTC
TRBJ2-1 | TRBV6-2/TRBV6-3 | . | few | CASSYGVNEQFF | TGTGCCAGCAGTTACGGGGTCAATGAGCAGTTCTTC
TRBJ1-5 | TRBV12-3/TRBV12-4 | . | . | CASSPGGVSNQPQHF | TGTGCCAGCAGCCCTGGCGGGGTAAGCAATCAGCCCCAGCATTTT
TRBJ2-7 | TRBV20-1 | . | . | CSARDGLGYEQYF | TGCAGTGCTAGAGATGGACTGGGCTACGAGCAGTACTTC
TRBJ2-1 | TRBV7-2 | . | . | CASSFGTTSYNEQFF | TGTGCCAGCAGCTTCGGGACGACCTCCTACAATGAGCAGTTCTTC
TRBJ2-5 | TRBV9 | . | . | CASSVAGVQETQYF | TGTGCCAGCAGCGTAGCTGGAGTACAAGAGACCCAGTACTTC
TRBJ2-7 | TRBV5-1 | TRBD2 | many | CASSLGTSGDYEQYF | TGCGCCAGCAGCTTGGGGACTAGCGGGGACTACGAGCAGTACTTC
TRBJ1-2 | TRBV7-2 | . | . | CASSLVGGENYGYTF | TGTGCCAGCAGCTTAGTCGGTGGGGAAAACTATGGCTACACCTTC
TRBJ1-5 | TRBV10-2 | TRBD1 | few | CASRGTGGNQPQHF | TGCGCCAGCAGAGGGACAGGGGGCAATCAGCCCCAGCATTTT
TRBJ2-1 | TRBV6-2/TRBV6-3 | . | . | CASGKRLGGGNEQFF | TGTGCCAGCGGAAAAAGGCTGGGAGGGGGGAATGAGCAGTTCTTC
TRBJ2-5 | TRBV21-1 | . | few | CASNKRGARRETQYF | TGTGCCAGCAACAAGAGGGGGGCAAGGAGGGAGACCCAGTACTTC
TRBJ2-5 | TRBV5-5 | TRBD1 | few | CASSLDRVYETQYF | TGTGCCAGCAGCCTCGACAGGGTATACGAGACCCAGTACTTC